This T cell receptor (beta chain) emerged from a study of post-analysis software for immune sequencing data. Overall study: The cohort encompassed relapsing-remitting, secondary progressive and progressive-relapsing multiple sclerosis disease courses. Notes on the study in general: Under F measure analysis, samples from one preparation batch co-clustered strongly. Significantly decreased normalized Chao1 diversity was recorded for multiple sclerosis patients relative to controls. With TRBV5-6, TRBV5-1 and TRBV20-1 included, about five TRBV segments were more frequent in patients than in controls.

Unique molecular identifiers featured in each of the TCR beta cDNA libraries. Between roughly 1 and 10 million T cells gave rise to about 450,000 cDNA molecules. MiXCR, applied by TCRdb to the PCR reads, yields one record per CDR3 protein. The data show hundreds of thousands of distinct CDR3 sequences, with roughly 45% seen just once and 1.7% held by the top ten. Germline V gene data show CDR1 as LGHDT and CDR2 as YNNKEL (reference sequence). The CDR3 length is 14 residues. Comments on this clonotype: Its antigen remains unidentified.

The chain links TRBV3-1 to TRBJ2-5; D not certain. The assigned J gene may be wrong: the sequence end matches TRBJ2-7 better. The source of this sequence is a girl aged 5-17 years with multiple sclerosis. The sequenced sample consisted of blood. The CDR3 region has the DNA TGTGCCAGCAGCCACCGGACCCCCCTCTCCGAGCAGTACTTC. This gives the protein CASSHRTPLSEQYF.